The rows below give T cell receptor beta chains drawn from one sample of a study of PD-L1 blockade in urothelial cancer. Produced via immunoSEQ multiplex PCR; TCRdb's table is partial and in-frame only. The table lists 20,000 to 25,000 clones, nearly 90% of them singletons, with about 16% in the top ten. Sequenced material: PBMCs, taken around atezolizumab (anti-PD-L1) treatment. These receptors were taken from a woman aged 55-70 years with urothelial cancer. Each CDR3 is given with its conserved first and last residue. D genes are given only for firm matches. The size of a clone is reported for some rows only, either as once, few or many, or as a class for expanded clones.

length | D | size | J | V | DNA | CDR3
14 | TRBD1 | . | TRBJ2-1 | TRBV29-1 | TGCAGCGTTGCTAGGACAGGGGGTTACAATGAGCAGTTCTTC | CSVARTGGYNEQFF
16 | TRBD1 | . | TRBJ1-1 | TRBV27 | TGTGCCAGCAGTCCGCACAGGGGAGAAATGAACACTGAAGCTTTCTTT | CASSPHRGEMNTEAFF
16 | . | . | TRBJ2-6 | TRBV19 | TGTGCCAGTAGTAGACTAGGGACCGCTGGGGCCAACGTCCTGACTTTC | CASSRLGTAGANVLTF
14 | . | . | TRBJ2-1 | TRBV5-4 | TGTGCCAGCAGCTTAAGCGAAGCCTACAATGAGCAGTTCTTC | CASSLSEAYNEQFF
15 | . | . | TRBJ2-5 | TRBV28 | TGTGCCAGCAGTTCGACACGGGACATTGGCGAGACCCAGTACTTC | CASSSTRDIGETQYF
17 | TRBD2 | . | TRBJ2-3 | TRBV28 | TGTGCCAGCAGTTCAGAACTAGCGGGAGGGAGTCCAGATACGCAGTATTTT | CASSSELAGGSPDTQYF
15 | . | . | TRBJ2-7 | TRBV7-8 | TGTGCCAGCAGCTTAGTGGCAGGGGGAGGCTACGAGCAGTACTTC | CASSLVAGGGYEQYF
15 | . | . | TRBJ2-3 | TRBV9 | TGTGCCAGCAGCGTAGACTATTCGAGAATAAATACGCAGTATTTT | CASSVDYSRINTQYF
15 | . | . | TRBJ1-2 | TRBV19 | TGTGCCAGTAGTATGGCGGCAGGGCTTAACTATGGCTACACCTTC | CASSMAAGLNYGYTF
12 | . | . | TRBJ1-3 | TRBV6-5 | TGTGCCAGTGAAGGGGAAGGAAACACCATATATTTT | CASEGEGNTIYF
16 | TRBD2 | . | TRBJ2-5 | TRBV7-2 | TGTGCCAGCAGCTCCCTGGGCCGGGGGGAGTTGGAGACCCAGTACTTC | CASSSLGRGELETQYF
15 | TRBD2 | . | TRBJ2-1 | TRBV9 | TGTGCCAGCAGCGTAGTCGTAGCGGGAAGCAATGAGCAGTTCTTC | CASSVVVAGSNEQFF
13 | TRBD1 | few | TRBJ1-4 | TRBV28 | TGTGCCACATTGGACAGGAGCAGTGAAAAACTGTTTTTT | CATLDRSSEKLFF
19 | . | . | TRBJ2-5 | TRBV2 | TGTGCCAGCAGTGAAGCCCCCCCGGTCCGGTGGGAGCTGCAAGAGACCCAGTACTTC | CASSEAPPVRWELQETQYF
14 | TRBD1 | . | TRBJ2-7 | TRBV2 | TGTGCCAGCAGGTGGGACAGTGGGATCTACGAGCAGTACTTC | CASRWDSGIYEQYF
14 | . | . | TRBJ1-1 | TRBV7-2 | TGTGCCAGCAGCTCGCCGAACAGGAACACTGAAGCTTTCTTT | CASSSPNRNTEAFF
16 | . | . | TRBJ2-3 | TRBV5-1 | TGCGCCAGCAGCTTCACAGGGAGGGGGGTTCTGGATACGCAGTATTTT | CASSFTGRGVLDTQYF
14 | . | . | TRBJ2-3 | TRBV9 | TGTGCCAGCAGCGCTGAGCGGATCACAGATACGCAGTATTTT | CASSAERITDTQYF
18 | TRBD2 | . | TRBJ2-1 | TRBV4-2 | TGTGCCAGCAGCCAAGATCCTACTAGCGCCTACTCCTACAATGAGCAGTTCTTC | CASSQDPTSAYSYNEQFF
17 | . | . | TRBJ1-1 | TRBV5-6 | TGTGCCAGCAGCCCGCAGGGTAGATCAACCTTGAACACTGAAGCTTTCTTT | CASSPQGRSTLNTEAFF
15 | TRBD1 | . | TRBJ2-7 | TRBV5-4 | TGTGCCAGCAGCGGAGCCGGGACAGGGGTCTACGAGCAGTACTTC | CASSGAGTGVYEQYF
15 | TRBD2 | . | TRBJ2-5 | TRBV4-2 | TGTGCCAGCAGCCACACTAGCGGGAGCCAAGAGACCCAGTACTTC | CASSHTSGSQETQYF
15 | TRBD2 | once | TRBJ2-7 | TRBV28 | TGTGCCAGCAGTGAAGTGGGGAGGGCCGTCTACGAGCAGTACTTC | CASSEVGRAVYEQYF
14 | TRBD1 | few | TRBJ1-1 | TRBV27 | TGTGCCAGCAGTTCCACAGGGGGCGTAACTGAAGCTTTCTTT | CASSSTGGVTEAFF
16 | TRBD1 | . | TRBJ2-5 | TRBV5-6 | TGTGCCAGCAGGCAGCCCGGGACAGGGGGCGTGGAGACCCAGTACTTC | CASRQPGTGGVETQYF
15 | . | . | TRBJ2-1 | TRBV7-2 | TGTGCCAGCAGCTTCTCTTCGAGCTCCTACAATGAGCAGTTCTTC | CASSFSSSSYNEQFF
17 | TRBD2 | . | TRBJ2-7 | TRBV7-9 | TGTGCCAGCAGCTTAGCTAGCGGGAGGGTTAGCTCCTACGAGCAGTACTTC | CASSLASGRVSSYEQYF
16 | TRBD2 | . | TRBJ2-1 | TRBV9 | TGTGCCAGCAGCCCAAGGACTAGCGGGAGTATCCATGAGCAGTTCTTC | CASSPRTSGSIHEQFF
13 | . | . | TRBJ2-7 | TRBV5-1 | TGCGCCAGCAGCTTGATCCGTATTTACGAGCAGTACTTC | CASSLIRIYEQYF
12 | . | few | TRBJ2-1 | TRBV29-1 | TGCAGCGTAGATGGGCCTCATAATGAGCAGTTCTTC | CSVDGPHNEQFF
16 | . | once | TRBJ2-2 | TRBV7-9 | TGTGCCAGCAGCTTAGTTTTAGGGAGTAGCACCGGGGAGCTGTTTTTT | CASSLVLGSSTGELFF
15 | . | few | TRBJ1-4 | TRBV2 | TGTGCCAGCAGGGGTTCGACAGGAATTGGTGAAAAACTGTTTTTT | CASRGSTGIGEKLFF
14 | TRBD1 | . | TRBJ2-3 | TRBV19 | TGTGCCAGTAGAGGACAGGGGGCTGTGGATACGCAGTATTTT | CASRGQGAVDTQYF
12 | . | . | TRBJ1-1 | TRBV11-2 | TGTGCCAGCAGTCACGGTTACACTGAAGCTTTCTTT | CASSHGYTEAFF
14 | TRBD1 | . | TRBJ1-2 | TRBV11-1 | TGTGCCAGCAGCGACAGGGGGCGCGGCTATGGCTACACCTTC | CASSDRGRGYGYTF
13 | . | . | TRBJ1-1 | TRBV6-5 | TGTGCCAGCAGTGCACAGGGGAACACTGAAGCTTTCTTT | CASSAQGNTEAFF
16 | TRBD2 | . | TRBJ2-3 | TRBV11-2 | TGTGCCAGCAGCTTCCGTCCGGGACTAGCGGACGATACGCAGTATTTT | CASSFRPGLADDTQYF
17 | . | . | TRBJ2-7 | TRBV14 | TGTGCCAGCAGCCAAGATGCTTGGGGCCCCCTTTCCTACGAGCAGTACTTC | CASSQDAWGPLSYEQYF
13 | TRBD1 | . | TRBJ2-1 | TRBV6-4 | TGTGCCAGCGCCCGGGACAGGGGCAATGAGCAGTTCTTC | CASARDRGNEQFF
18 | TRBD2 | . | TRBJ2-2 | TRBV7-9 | TGTGCCGGCCACGATCGGACTAGCGGGAGTACGAACACCGGGGAGCTGTTTTTT | CAGHDRTSGSTNTGELFF
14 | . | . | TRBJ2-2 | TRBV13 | TGTGCCAGCACCTCCATACTTAACACCGGGGAGCTGTTTTTT | CASTSILNTGELFF
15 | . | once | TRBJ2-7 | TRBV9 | TGTGCCAGCAGCCTCCGAGGGGAGGCAACCTACGAGCAGTACTTC | CASSLRGEATYEQYF
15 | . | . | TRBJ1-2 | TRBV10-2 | TGCGCCAGCAGTGAGTCTCCCCCGGGGATCTATGGCTACACCTTC | CASSESPPGIYGYTF
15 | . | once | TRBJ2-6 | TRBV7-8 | TGTGCCAGCAGCTCGAGGGAATCTGGGGCCAACGTCCTGACTTTC | CASSSRESGANVLTF
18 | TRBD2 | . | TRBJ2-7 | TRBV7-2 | TGTGCCAGCAGCTTTCCTACGGAGACTAGCGGGAGACCGTCCGAGCAGTACTTC | CASSFPTETSGRPSEQYF
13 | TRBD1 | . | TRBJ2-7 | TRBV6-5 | TGTGCCAGCCACCCAGGGGGTTCCTACGAGCAGTACTTC | CASHPGGSYEQYF
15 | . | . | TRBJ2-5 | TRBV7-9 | TGTGCCAGCAGCTTAGCGCTGGGGGGGCGAGGCACCCAGTACTTC | CASSLALGGRGTQYF
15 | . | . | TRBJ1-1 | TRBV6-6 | TGTGCCAGCAGTTACCCGGTTGAGCTGAACACTGAAGCTTTCTTT | CASSYPVELNTEAFF
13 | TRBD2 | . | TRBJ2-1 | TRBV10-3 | TGTGCCATCAGGGGGGGGTCCTACAATGAGCAGTTCTTC | CAIRGGSYNEQFF
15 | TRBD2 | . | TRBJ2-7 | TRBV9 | TGTGCCAGCAGCGTAGAAGCGGGAGGGGCCTACGAGCAGTACTTC | CASSVEAGGAYEQYF
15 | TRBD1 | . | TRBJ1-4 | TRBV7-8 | TGTGCCAGCAGCTCCACAGGGGGATCGGAAGAAAAACTGTTTTTT | CASSSTGGSEEKLFF
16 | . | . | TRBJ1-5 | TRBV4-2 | TGTGCCAGCAGCCAAGAAGGGCCAGGGTTGGATCAGCCCCAGCATTTT | CASSQEGPGLDQPQHF
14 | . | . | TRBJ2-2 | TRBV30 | TGTGCCTGGAGTGTTCAGGGCCTCACCGGGGAGCTGTTTTTT | CAWSVQGLTGELFF
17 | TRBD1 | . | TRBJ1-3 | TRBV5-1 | TGCGCCAGCAGCTCGGGACAGACAGGGGTCGGTGGAAACACCATATATTTT | CASSSGQTGVGGNTIYF
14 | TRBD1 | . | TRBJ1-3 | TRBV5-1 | TGCGCCAGCAGCTCCACAGGGGATGGAAACACCATATATTTT | CASSSTGDGNTIYF
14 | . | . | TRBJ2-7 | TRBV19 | TGTGCCAGTAGTATAGGTGACAGCACCTACGAGCAGTACTTC | CASSIGDSTYEQYF
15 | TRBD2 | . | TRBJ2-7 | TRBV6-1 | TGTGCCAGCAGTGACAGACTAGCGGGAGGCTGGGAGCAGTACTTC | CASSDRLAGGWEQYF
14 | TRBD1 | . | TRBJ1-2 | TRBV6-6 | TGTGCCAGCAGTTACCCCCCGGGACAGGACGGCTACACCTTC | CASSYPPGQDGYTF
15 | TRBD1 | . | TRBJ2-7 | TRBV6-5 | TGTGCCAGCAGTTACTCAGGGGACAGGGCCTACGAGCAGTACTTC | CASSYSGDRAYEQYF
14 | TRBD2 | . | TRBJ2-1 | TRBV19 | TGTGCCAGTAGTTTTAGCGGGGACTACAATGAGCAGTTCTTC | CASSFSGDYNEQFF